The subject of this entry is one T cell receptor (beta chain). Its antigen remains unidentified. Donation came from healthy HIV-negative adults that had no recent acute infections or vaccinations. This sample is part of a study of shared clonotypes between healthy human individuals. The V end lost 6 bases, the J end lost 6 bases, and 32 bases lay between the germline ends. CDR1 is MDHEN and CDR2 is SYDVKM in the germline V gene. The CDR3 is 19 amino acids. Clones were sequenced by immunoSEQ multiplex PCR, and TCRdb holds only the in-frame ones, with some missing. Of fewer than 2.5 million clones in the sample, approximately 93% were seen once. General study points: Between a handful of donors, naive CD4 clonotypes were shared at a level of about 5%.

Sequencing used naive CD4+ T cells from PBMCs. Specified subset: CD45RA+ positively selected. This TCR came from a man aged 18-30 years in good health. Some clones in this sample may be carry-over from other donors' samples. This chain links TRBV28 with TRBJ1-2, with a possible D match to TRBD1 (5 bases). The CDR3 bases are TGTGCCAGCAGCCGAGGGACGGGATATTTCCCTACAACTTTTAATGGCTACACCTTC. Amino acid sequence: CASSRGTGYFPTTFNGYTF.